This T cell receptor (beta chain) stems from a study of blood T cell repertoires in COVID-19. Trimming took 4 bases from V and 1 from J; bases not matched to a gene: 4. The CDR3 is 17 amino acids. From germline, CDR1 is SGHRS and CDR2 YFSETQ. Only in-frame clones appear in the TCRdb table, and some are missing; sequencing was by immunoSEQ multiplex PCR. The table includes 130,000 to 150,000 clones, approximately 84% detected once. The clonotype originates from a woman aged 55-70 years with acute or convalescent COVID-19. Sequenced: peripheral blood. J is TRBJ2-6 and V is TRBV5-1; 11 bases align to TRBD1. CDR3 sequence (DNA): TGCGCCAGCAGCACAGGGACAGGGGGTTCTGGGGCCAACGTCCTGACTTTC. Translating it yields CASSTGTGGSGANVLTF.